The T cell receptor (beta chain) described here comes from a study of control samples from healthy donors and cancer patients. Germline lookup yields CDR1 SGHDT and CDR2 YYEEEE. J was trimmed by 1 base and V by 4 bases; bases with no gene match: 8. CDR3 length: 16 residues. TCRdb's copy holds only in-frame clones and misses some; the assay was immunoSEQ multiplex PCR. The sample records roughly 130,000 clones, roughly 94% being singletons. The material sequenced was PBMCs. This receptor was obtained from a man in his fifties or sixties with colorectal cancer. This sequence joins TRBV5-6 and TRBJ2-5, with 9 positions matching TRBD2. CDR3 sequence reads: CASSRRSGGIQETQYF. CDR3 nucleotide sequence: TGTGCCAGCAGCCGACGAAGCGGGGGGATCCAAGAGACCCAGTACTTC.